These T cell receptor beta chains were read from a single sample in a study of T-cell reconstitution after alpha-beta-depleted transplantation in children. Via MiXCR, TCRdb re-called the PCR reads, giving one row per CDR3 protein. Among over 400,000 distinct CDR3 sequences, around 12% were seen once, and the ten largest hold over 5.5%. The sample was PBMCs from the stem cell graft donor, taken from the stem cell graft. The receptors originated from a human donor who donated a stem cell graft to a child with combined immunodeficiency. CDR3s include the opening cysteine and the closing phenylalanine or tryptophan. The D gene is left open where the match is weak. Part of the rows lack a size; the others show once, few, many or a class for expanded clones.

clone_size,v_call,j_call,d_call,cdr3_nt,cdr3_aa
NA,TRBV20-1,TRBJ1-4,NA,TGCAGTGCAACCGATGCGGGGGAAAAACTGTTTTTT,CSATDAGEKLFF
NA,TRBV11-1,TRBJ1-5,NA,TGTGCCAGCAGCGCCTATCCTGAGGACAGAAACCAGGGGAATCAGCCCCAGCATTTT,CASSAYPEDRNQGNQPQHF
NA,TRBV25-1,TRBJ2-7,TRBD1,TGTGCCAGCAGTGAATATGGAGGGACAGGGCGGTACGAGCAGTACTTC,CASSEYGGTGRYEQYF
many,TRBV5-6,TRBJ2-5,NA,TGTGCCAGCAGCTTTGGGCGGAACTACCAAGAGACCCAGTACTTC,CASSFGRNYQETQYF
many,TRBV4-3,TRBJ2-7,TRBD2,TGCGCCAGCAGCCCGACTAGCGGGGATCACTACGAGCAGTACTTC,CASSPTSGDHYEQYF
many,TRBV5-1,TRBJ2-1,TRBD1,TGCGCCAGCAGCCTAGACAGGGGCCCCTACAATGAGCAGTTCTTC,CASSLDRGPYNEQFF
few,TRBV12-3/TRBV12-4,TRBJ2-1,NA,TGTGCCAGCAGTTTAATGTGGGGTACCCTCAATGAGCAGTTCTTC,CASSLMWGTLNEQFF
NA,TRBV3-1,TRBJ2-3,TRBD2,TGTGCCAGTAGCGCGGGGGGCCTTCACACAGATACGCAGTATTTT,CASSAGGLHTDTQYF
few,TRBV24-1,TRBJ2-7,TRBD2,TGTGCCACCAGTGATCCAACAGCGGGAGGTGAAGAGCAGTACTTC,CATSDPTAGGEEQYF
NA,TRBV5-5,TRBJ2-7,NA,TGTGCCAGCAGCTTGGCCCGACAGGAGTACTTC,CASSLARQEYF
NA,TRBV15,TRBJ2-3,NA,TGTGCCACCAGCAGAGATAGGGTTGATGAGGGGCCAATCACGCAGTATTTT,CATSRDRVDEGPITQYF
many,TRBV29-1,TRBJ2-7,TRBD1,TGCAGCGTTGAATTGACAGGGTACGAGCAGTACTTC,CSVELTGYEQYF
few,TRBV6-5,TRBJ2-3,NA,TGTGCCAGCAGTTACTCGACTAGAGATACGCAGTATTTT,CASSYSTRDTQYF
few,TRBV20-1,TRBJ2-3,TRBD2,TGCAGTGCTATCCCGGGACTAGCGGGGTCCACAGATACGCAGTATTTT,CSAIPGLAGSTDTQYF
many,TRBV29-1,TRBJ2-5,NA,TGCAGCGGAAACAGGGGAGGGGAGACCCAGTACTTC,CSGNRGGETQYF
NA,TRBV9,TRBJ2-2,NA,TGTGCCAGCAGCCCCGCTATAGGGCGGCACACCGGGGAGCTGTTTTTT,CASSPAIGRHTGELFF
NA,TRBV11-2,TRBJ1-4,TRBD1,TGTGCCAGCAGCCTATTACACAGGGGGCAGGGTGAAAAACTGTTTTTT,CASSLLHRGQGEKLFF
few,TRBV6-1,TRBJ2-5,NA,TGTGCCAGCGGCGGGACAGCCCAAGAGACCCAGTACTTC,CASGGTAQETQYF
few,TRBV5-1,TRBJ2-1,TRBD2,TGCGCCAGCAGCCCTCTTCTAGCGGGAGACGATGAGCAGTTCTTC,CASSPLLAGDDEQFF
many,TRBV10-3,TRBJ2-1,TRBD2,TGTGCCATCAGTGAGGCGACTAGCGGGAGGTTTAATGAGCAGTTCTTC,CAISEATSGRFNEQFF
NA,TRBV18,TRBJ2-1,TRBD1,TGTGCCAGCTCACCGACCGGGACAGGGGGGTACAATGAGCAGTTCTTC,CASSPTGTGGYNEQFF
NA,TRBV24-1,TRBJ2-5,NA,TGTGCCACCAGTGATGAGCTCGGGGCAGAAGAGACCCAGTACTTC,CATSDELGAEETQYF
NA,TRBV20-1,TRBJ1-1,NA,TGCAGTGCTAGAGCCACCTCGCAAGGCACTGAAGCTTTCTTT,CSARATSQGTEAFF
many,TRBV5-8,TRBJ1-1,NA,TGTGCCAGCAGCTTGGGGGCAGCCACTGAAGCTTTCTTT,CASSLGAATEAFF
many,TRBV5-5,TRBJ2-7,NA,TGTGCCAGCAGCTTCGGCCTCTACGAGCAGTACTTC,CASSFGLYEQYF
once,TRBV11-3,TRBJ2-3,NA,TGTGCCAGCAGCTTAAGTGCGCAGGGAGACACAGATACGCAGTATTTT,CASSLSAQGDTDTQYF
many,TRBV20-1,TRBJ2-2,NA,TGCAGTGCTAGGATGGAGGGGGAAATCGGGGAGCTGTTTTTT,CSARMEGEIGELFF
few,TRBV6-2/TRBV6-3,TRBJ2-5,NA,TGTGCCAGCAGTTACTTGTATGAGGGGGGAGAGACCCAGTACTTC,CASSYLYEGGETQYF
NA,TRBV6-6,TRBJ2-5,TRBD1,TGTGCCAGCAGGGACAGGGCGAGGGAGACCCAGTACTTC,CASRDRARETQYF
many,TRBV20-1,TRBJ2-7,TRBD1,TGCAGTGCTTATCCCGGGACAGGGGACTCCTACGAGCAGTACTTC,CSAYPGTGDSYEQYF
many,TRBV7-2,TRBJ2-2,TRBD1,TGTGCCAGCAGCCTCGCTGGACAGGGGTCCGGGGAGCTGTTTTTT,CASSLAGQGSGELFF
few,TRBV3-1,TRBJ2-7,NA,TGTGCCAGCAGCCAAGGCAAGTTCGGGACGAGGACCTACGAGCAGTACTTC,CASSQGKFGTRTYEQYF
many,TRBV10-3,TRBJ2-1,TRBD1,TGTGCCATCAGTAGGGACAGGGACAATGAGCAGTTCTTC,CAISRDRDNEQFF
many,TRBV27,TRBJ2-1,TRBD2,TGTGCCAGCAGTCCCATCGCGATAGCGGGAAACAATGAGCAGTTCTTC,CASSPIAIAGNNEQFF
NA,TRBV6-2/TRBV6-3,TRBJ2-1,NA,TGTGCCAGCACCCGGTCCTCCCGACAGTTATCCTACAATGAGCAGTTCTTC,CASTRSSRQLSYNEQFF
few,TRBV27,TRBJ2-7,TRBD2,TGTGCCAGCAGTTTTTCTAGCGGGAGAGTCCACGAGCAGTACTTC,CASSFSSGRVHEQYF
few,TRBV10-3,TRBJ1-1,TRBD1,TGTGCCATCACCCTTACCCGGGACAGGGGGCAAGGTGAAGCTTTCTTT,CAITLTRDRGQGEAFF
few,TRBV7-8,TRBJ2-2,NA,TGTGCCAGCAGCCGGGTGAGGGAACGGGAGCTGTTTTTT,CASSRVRERELFF